These 19 T cell receptor beta chains were sequenced from one sample in a study of shared clonotypes between healthy human individuals. Naive CD8 cells comprised CD45RO-negative, CCR7-positively selected cells, excluding terminally differentiated effector memory CD45RA+ cells. Measured with immunoSEQ multiplex PCR; TCRdb has only the in-frame clones, and not every one. The top ten clones hold around 1.2% of a sample with nearly 2 million clones, over 85% of them seen once. The sequenced sample consisted of naive CD8+ T cells sorted from blood. The receptors here all came from a man younger than 30 in good health.

The genes are TRBV10-2 and TRBJ2-5; the match to TRBD2 covers 10 bases. Germline-derived CDR1 and CDR2 are WSHSY and SAAADI. Unmatched junction bases numbered 4, after V lost 5 bases and J lost 4 bases. The CDR3 is made up of 14 amino acids. The CDR3 loop reads CASSSLAGGETQYF. CDR3 nucleotide sequence: TGCGCCAGCAGTTCATTAGCGGGAGGAGAGACCCAGTACTTC.

The chain joins TRBV27 to TRBJ1-4; D remains unclear. This CDR3 contains 16 residues. V was trimmed by 6 bases and J by 7 bases, leaving 21 bases between them. Germline lookup yields CDR1 MNHEY and CDR2 SMNVEV (reference sequence). The chain's CDR3 is CASRPLAHSKFEKLFF. The CDR3 coding sequence is TGTGCCAGCAGACCCCTCGCCCACAGCAAGTTTGAAAAACTGTTTTTT.

V and J are TRBV5-1 and TRBJ2-3, with TRBD2 matching over 12 bases. This CDR3 is 17 amino acids long. Germline V gene data show CDR1 as SGHRS and CDR2 as YFSETQ. V gave up 3 bases and J gave up 2 bases; unmatched junction bases: 7. The CDR3 spells CASSSRLAGANTDTQYF. CDR3 DNA: TGCGCCAGCAGCTCCAGACTAGCGGGGGCGAACACAGATACGCAGTATTTT.

The CDR3 spells CASSYSLGANYGYTF. The CDR3 DNA is TGTGCCAGCAGTTACTCGCTGGGGGCGAACTATGGCTACACCTTC. The V gene is TRBV6-5, the J gene TRBJ1-2, with a tentative D call TRBD1 (6 bases). The CDR3 is 15 residues long. Trimming left V 0 bases short and J 2 bases short, with 10 bases between. Per germline, CDR1 MNHEY and CDR2 SVGAGI.

The chain employs TRBV7-8 and TRBJ2-2; D unclear. The germline gives CDR1 SGHVS, CDR2 FQNEAQ. The CDR3 consists of 14 residues. The V end lost 1 base, the J end lost 0 bases, and 3 bases lay between the germline ends. The CDR3 nucleotides are TGTGCCAGCAGCTTAGTGGCGAACACCGGGGAGCTGTTTTTT. Translating it yields CASSLVANTGELFF.

The chain joins TRBV2 to TRBJ2-3, with 7 bases that match TRBD2. CDR3 length: 16 amino acids. V lost 2 bases, J lost 0 bases, and 5 bases stayed unmatched. The V gene's germline CDR1 is SNHLY and CDR2 FYNNEI. The CDR3 sequence: CASSEPAGTSTDTQYF. The CDR3, as DNA: TGTGCCAGCAGTGAACCAGCGGGGACTAGCACAGATACGCAGTATTTT.

V is TRBV5-4 and J is TRBJ2-1; D remains ambiguous. Germline V gene lookup returns CDR1 SGHNT and CDR2 YYREEE (reference sequence). The CDR3 consists of 11 residues. With 7 bases removed from V and 7 bases from J, the gap between germline ends came to 9 bases. This chain's CDR3 is CASSWGNEQFF. The CDR3 DNA follows: TGTGCCAGCTCTTGGGGTAATGAGCAGTTCTTC.

The chain employs TRBV27 and TRBJ1-1, with 7 bases matching TRBD1. V shed 6 bases and J 1 base; nucleotides not matched to a gene: 5. The CDR3 spans 14 residues. From germline, CDR1 is MNHEY and CDR2 SMNVEV (reference sequence). CDR3 nucleotide sequence: TGTGCCAGCAGCGCACAGGGGTGGAACACTGAAGCTTTCTTT. The encoded protein is CASSAQGWNTEAFF.

J is TRBJ1-6 and V is TRBV5-6, with D possibly matching TRBD1 (5 bases). Germline values: CDR1 SGHDT, CDR2 YYEEEE. This CDR3 comprises 14 residues. V lost 4 bases and J lost 9, with 14 bases in between. The CDR3 protein is CASSGGGVGSPLHF. The CDR3 bases are TGTGCCAGCAGCGGTGGGGGTGTAGGTTCACCCCTCCACTTT.

This chain connects TRBV7-6 to TRBJ2-7, with no clear D. The CDR3 length is 13 residues. Germline V gives CDR1 SGHVS, CDR2 FNYEAQ. The V end lost 4 bases, the J end lost 3 bases, and 10 bases lay between the germline ends. The CDR3 loop is CASSSGPGYEQYF. CDR3 nucleotides: TGTGCCAGCAGCTCCGGTCCCGGCTACGAGCAGTACTTC.

The chain combines TRBV28 with TRBJ1-6; TRBD1 matches 7 bases. CDR1 is MDHEN and CDR2 is SYDVKM in the germline V gene. The CDR3 totals 14 residues. Losses at the gene ends were 4 bases for V and 10 bases for J; bases not matched to a gene: 7. CDR3 coding DNA: TGTGCCAGCAGTTCAGACAGGGTCATCTCACCCCTCCACTTT. Protein product: CASSSDRVISPLHF.

In its sample, this clone was seen once. Distinct nucleotide sequences in the sample also encode this CDR3. The chain recombines TRBV4-1 with TRBJ2-7; 9 bases are a match to TRBD1. Unmatched junction bases numbered 4, after V lost 4 bases and J lost 3 bases. The CDR3 consists of 14 residues. Germline V gene sequence: CDR1 MGHRA, CDR2 YSYEKL. The CDR3 spells CASSPGQGRYEQYF. In DNA, the CDR3 is TGCGCCAGCAGCCCTGGACAGGGGCGCTACGAGCAGTACTTC.

The rearrangement joins TRBV13 to TRBJ1-2, with D tentatively TRBD1 (6 bases). The CDR3 contains 14 residues. Germline V gives CDR1 PRHDT, CDR2 FYEKMQ (reference sequence). V lost 5 bases and J lost 1, with 11 bases in between. This CDR3 is CASSPRQVNYGYTF. The CDR3 nucleotides are TGTGCCAGCAGCCCCCGACAGGTTAACTATGGCTACACCTTC. Using reference TRBV13 and TRBJ1-2 for the parts outside the CDR3, the full variable domain is AAGVIQSPRHLIKEKRETATLKCYPIPRHDTVYWYQQGPGQDPQFLISFYEKMQSDKGSIPDRFSAQQFSDYHSELNMSSLELGDSALYFCASSPRQVNYGYTFGSGTRLTVV.

This chain uses TRBV19 with TRBJ2-7; TRBD1 agrees at 9 bases. There are 15 residues in the CDR3. CDR1 LNHDA and CDR2 SQIVND come from the germline V gene (reference sequence). The V and J ends lost 1 base and 4 bases, in that order; junction bases with no gene match: 5. CDR3 in amino acids: CASSIVSGTGYEQYF. Here the CDR3 DNA reads TGTGCCAGTAGTATAGTGTCCGGGACAGGGTACGAGCAGTACTTC.

The chain combines TRBV14 with TRBJ1-1; D gene uncertain. Germline V lookup: CDR1 SGHDN, CDR2 FVKESK. The V gene lost 2 bases and the J gene lost 0 bases, with 19 bases spanning the gap. The CDR3 is 18 residues long. The DNA of the CDR3 is TGTGCCAGCAGCCAACCCGCCGGGCCCGGGCTTATGAACACTGAAGCTTTCTTT. It codes for CASSQPAGPGLMNTEAFF.

To note about this clone: Within the sample, other DNA sequences also encode this same CDR3. The chain employs TRBV13 and TRBJ1-1; no definite D call. CDR3 length: 13 residues. Germline CDR1 is PRHDT and CDR2 is FYEKMQ (reference sequence). The V gene lost 4 bases and the J gene lost 0 bases, with 6 bases spanning the gap. CDR3 DNA sequence: TGTGCCAGCAGCTCTAATATGAACACTGAAGCTTTCTTT. The encoded protein is CASSSNMNTEAFF.

The V and J genes are TRBV18 and TRBJ1-1; D is possibly TRBD1 (6 bases). Germline-derived CDR1 and CDR2 are KGHSH and LQKENI. V was trimmed by 10 bases and J by 6 bases, leaving 21 bases between them. The CDR3 has 14 residues. This CDR3 is CATISGGPGPEAFF. CDR3 nucleotide sequence: TGTGCCACCATTAGCGGGGGCCCTGGTCCTGAAGCTTTCTTT. Full variable domain (remainder filled in from reference TRBV18 and TRBJ1-1): NAGVMQNPRHLVRRRGQEARLRCSPMKGHSHVYWYRQLPEEGLKFMVYLQKENIIDESGMPKERFSAEFPKEGPSILRIQQVVRGDSAAYFCATISGGPGPEAFFGQGTRLTVV.

The chain couples TRBV4-3 to TRBJ2-2; the D gene is possibly TRBD1 (6 bases). This CDR3 has 14 residues. Germline loops: CDR1 LGHNA, CDR2 YSLEER. V dropped 2 bases and J dropped 8 bases, with 12 bases sitting between them. The CDR3 DNA follows: TGCGCCAGCAGCCAATTTGGGGGCGGGGGGGAGCTGTTTTTT. Translation: CASSQFGGGGELFF.

The J gene is TRBJ2-6, the V gene TRBV7-3, with 8 bases aligning to TRBD1. The CDR3 contains 17 residues. Germline loops: CDR1 SGHTA, CDR2 FQGTGA. The J segment lost 2 bases and the V segment lost 2 bases, leaving 5 bases of the junction unmatched. For the CDR3, the DNA is TGTGCCAGCAGCTTAGGCCAGGGGGCGCCTGGGGCCAACGTCCTGACTTTC. Translation gives CASSLGQGAPGANVLTF.